Below, one T cell receptor (beta chain) is given with its context. The antigen is undetermined. An end of the junction does not agree with germline; a read error may underlie this. Investigators prepared the TCR beta libraries by applying iRepertoire HTBI primers and Arm-PCR of CDR3 regions. Each CDR3 protein is one row after TCRdb ran MiXCR on the multiplex PCR reads. This table has a few hundred thousand distinct CDR3 sequences, around 23% appearing once. This entry comes from a study of regulatory T cells in long-lasting Graves disease. Time point described: persistent/refractory GD, antithyroid drugs over 5 years with positive TRAb. Making the TCR library involved RNA that had been extracted from PBMCs. Study observations and caveats: The analysis examined peripheral blood only and excluded thyroid tissue. For persistent Graves' patients, TCR diversity was lower than for newly diagnosed ones.

The sequence was collected from a middle-aged woman with Graves disease. This specimen consisted of peripheral blood mononuclear cells (PBMCs), obtained when the disease was refractory, from a patient treated with antithyroid drugs.

The CDR3 protein is CAGSLDSTYEQYF. The DNA of the CDR3 is TGTGCCGGCAGCCTTGACAGCACCTACGAGCAGTACTTC. V and J are TRBV6-1 and TRBJ2-7; a possible D gene is TRBD1 (5 bases). Germline-derived CDR1 and CDR2 are MNHNS and SASEGT. The CDR3 extends over 13 amino acids.